This TCR beta chain stems from a study of brain metastases from non-small cell lung cancer. Profiling relied on immunoSEQ multiplex PCR, and the TCRdb table lists in-frame clones only, not all of them. This sample has fewer than 3,500 clones, with 65% to 90% found just once. A single count supports this clone. Germline-derived CDR1 and CDR2 are LNHDA and SQIVND (reference sequence). The CDR3 spans 19 residues. Deletions cut 2 bases from V and 0 bases from J, with 20 bases between. V and J are TRBV19 and TRBJ1-3; D is uncertain. This receptor was obtained from a donor aged 40 or over with non-small cell lung cancer. The sample comprised primary lung tumor tissue. The CDR3 DNA sequence: TGTGCCAGTAGTATAAGAACGGGCGGTGCAGCCCTCTCTGGAAACACCATATATTTT. It yields the protein CASSIRTGGAALSGNTIYF.